The 8 T cell receptor beta chains presented below share a single source sample, sequenced in a study of CXCR3-negative and CXCR3-positive naive CD8 T cells. All TRB cDNA libraries came from 5' RACE performed with UMI labels. TCRdb reprocessed the 5' RACE reads and reports one entry per CDR3 protein, with no DNA. The sample has approximately 56,000 distinct CDR3 sequences. Sequencing was carried out using memory CD8+ T cells from blood. The receptor set was obtained from a human donor in good health. Some clones in this sample may be carry-over from other donors' samples.

Measured by frequency, this clonotype is large. V is TRBV6-4 and J is TRBJ2-3; TCRdb picks TRBD2, but there is no DNA to check that call. The CDR3 has 16 residues. Germline V gene data show CDR1 as MRHNA and CDR2 as SNTAGT. CDR3 sequence: CASSSSGTSAADTQYF.

The rearrangement uses TRBV5-6 and TRBJ2-1; there is no DNA to check the TCRdb D call of TRBD2. This CDR3 is built from 14 residues. CDR1 and CDR2 from the germline V gene are SGHDT and YYEEEE. The CDR3 reads CASSALAPYNEQFF.

The gene calls are TRBV28 and TRBJ2-2; the TCRdb call, TRBD1, lacks DNA for checking. The CDR3 loop spans 16 amino acids. Per the germline V gene, CDR1 is MDHEN and CDR2 is SYDVKM. The chain's CDR3 is CASSEDRGYLTGELFF.

The rearrangement uses TRBV29-1 and TRBJ2-7; TCRdb proposes TRBD1, but this gene call is untestable without DNA. Germline assignment: CDR1 SQVTM and CDR2 ANQGSEA. CDR3 size: 13 residues. CDR3 sequence reads: CSVIWDRDLEQYF.

The rearrangement joins TRBV7-2 to TRBJ1-5; no DNA is available, so the TRBD1 call from TCRdb remains unchecked. This CDR3 spans 15 amino acids. In germline, CDR1 is SGHTA, CDR2 FQGNSA. CDR3 in amino acids: CASSPPTTGYQPQHF.

The rearrangement uses TRBV4-3 and TRBJ1-1; TCRdb's D call of TRBD1 is untestable without DNA. Per germline, CDR1 LGHNA and CDR2 YSLEER. The CDR3 runs to 17 residues. This chain's CDR3 is CASSQGKSFGRGTEAFF.

The gene calls are TRBV20-1 and TRBJ2-7. The CDR3 is 16 amino acids. Germline assignment: CDR1 DFQATT and CDR2 SNEGSKA (reference sequence). The CDR3 sequence is CSARDSFGQYSYEQYF.

This sequence joins TRBV10-3 and TRBJ2-7. The CDR3 sequence is 11 residues long. Germline V gene lookup returns CDR1 ENHRY and CDR2 SYGVKD. The CDR3 here is CAIKGTYEQYF.